This T cell receptor (beta chain) emerged from a study of identifying expanded T cells in peripheral blood. A remark on this clone: The antigen is not known.

The data were produced by immunoSEQ multiplex PCR, yet TCRdb's version contains in-frame clones alone and is incomplete. The sample has about 110,000 clones; about 89% are singletons. Study-level results: Clone count variance between approximately two-week samples rose with total template count. Technical replicates showed around 1.2 changed clones; about 2 weeks roughly 16; four weeks 19.

The TCR comes from a person aged 18-69 years in good health. The sequenced material came from blood.

As DNA, the CDR3 is TGTGCCATCGGCAATTATGGCCTCGGGTCTGTGAACACTGAAGCTTTCTTT. It specifies CAIGNYGLGSVNTEAFF. This sequence joins TRBV10-3 and TRBJ1-1; D ambiguous. Trimming shortened V by 8 bases and J by 0 bases, and 22 bases separated the two germline ends. This CDR3 comprises 17 residues. Germline V gene lookup returns CDR1 ENHRY and CDR2 SYGVKD.